This TCR beta chain originates from a study of blood T cell repertoires in COVID-19 (dated by TCRdb to 2019 to 2021). For context, the study as a whole: The collaborator samples originated in the United States, Italy and Spain and spanned the acute and convalescent phases of COVID-19. The material from the prospective study consisted of cDNA or gDNA derived from T cells, B-cell-depleted T cells, or PBMCs. The dataset comprised deeply sampled blood TCRbeta repertoires from subjects exposed to, actively infected with, or recovered from COVID-19. The repertoires were made available in a free public database intended to serve as a resource for research on the immune response to SARS-CoV-2. The samples were drawn from two sources: the first 160 participants of the ongoing ImmuneRACE study, and 1,000 to 1,500 subjects contributed by 6 global collaborators. The sample metadata nearly always contained a de-identified subject ID, COVID-19 status, age in years and sex. HLA class I and class II types, where available, came from metadata supplied by the sample provider rather than from assay-based typing.

Notes on this clone: It has no known antigen specificity. Within one base of it there is no much larger clone, and no base qualities were kept.

In the germline V gene, CDR1 corresponds to KGHDR and CDR2 to SFDVKD. Its CDR3 holds 15 amino acids, cysteine through phenylalanine. Only the CDR3 DNA stays, 45 bases, in frame from base 1. Trimming costs V 3 bases and J 6 bases, and their ends lie 17 bases apart. General findings and caveats noted by the study authors: Clinical and demographic metadata were provided uncurated, with the amount varying by source and participant.

TCRbeta CDR3 regions were amplified from genomic DNA using the immunoSEQ Assay, a bias-controlled multiplex PCR. Per the authors' processing: The number of nucleated cells in each sample was estimated by amplification of reference gene primers within the assay. Sequence reads were collapsed and filtered to measure the absolute abundance of every unique TCRbeta CDR3 rearrangement. For each sample, productive Simpson clonality was calculated by taking the square root of Simpson's diversity index across productive rearrangements. TCRdb took over this immuneACCESS table, retaining in-frame rearrangements with V and J assigned. Such tables are incomplete; in checked studies, under half of the missing clones stem from an unresolved V gene, and the remainder is unexplained. Clone size and V and J calls were adopted from that table, with D and trimming inferred from the DNA. In this sample the table shows about 210,000 clones, less than 90% of which occur a single time. The ten largest clones add up to approximately 0.66% of the sample.

The collaborating institutions used their own protocols to collect whole blood in K2EDTA tubes. For TCRbeta analysis, collaborator samples were shipped as frozen whole blood, as isolated PBMCs, or as DNA extracted from either sample type. The sequenced material came from peripheral blood. The receptor's source is a man in his forties with acute or convalescent COVID-19. In this chain, TRBV24-1 is recombined with TRBJ2-7; the D gene is perhaps TRBD1, on 6 matching bases. The DNA sequence is TGTGCCACCAGTGATGGACCACAGGGTTCGGTCGAGCAGTACTTC. Its product reads: CATSDGPQGSVEQYF.